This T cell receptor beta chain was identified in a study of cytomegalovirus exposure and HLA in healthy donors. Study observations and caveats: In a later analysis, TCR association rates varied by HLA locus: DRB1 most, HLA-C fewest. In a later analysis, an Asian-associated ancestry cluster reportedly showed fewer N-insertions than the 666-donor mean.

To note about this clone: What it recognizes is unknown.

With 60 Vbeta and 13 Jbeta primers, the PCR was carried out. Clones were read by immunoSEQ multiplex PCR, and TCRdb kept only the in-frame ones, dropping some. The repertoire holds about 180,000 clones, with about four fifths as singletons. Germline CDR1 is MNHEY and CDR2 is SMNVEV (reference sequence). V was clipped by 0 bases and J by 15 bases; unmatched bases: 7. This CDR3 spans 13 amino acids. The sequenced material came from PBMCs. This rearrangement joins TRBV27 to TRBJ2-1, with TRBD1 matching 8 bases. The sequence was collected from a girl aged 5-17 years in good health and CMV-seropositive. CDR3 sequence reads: CASSLSHGQGLFF. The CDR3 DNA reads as TGTGCCAGCAGTTTATCTCATGGACAGGGTTTGTTCTTC.